A single sample is the source of the 3 T cell receptor beta chains below, sequenced in a study of cytomegalovirus exposure and HLA in healthy donors. Primers: 60 Vbeta forward and 13 Jbeta reverse. Sequencing used immunoSEQ multiplex PCR; TCRdb keeps in-frame clones, though not all of them. The table has about 100,000 clones, 80% to 85% seen once. Sample: PBMCs. Receptors were obtained from a woman aged 70-85 years in good health and CMV-seropositive.

This chain links TRBV5-1 with TRBJ2-7; 11 nucleotides align to TRBD1. CDR1 and CDR2 from the germline V gene are SGHRS and YFSETQ. V gave up 3 bases and J gave up 2 bases; unmatched junction bases: 7. The CDR3 covers 16 residues. As DNA, the CDR3 is TGCGCCAGCAGCTCATCAGGACAGGGGGCGACCTACGAGCAGTACTTC. It translates to CASSSSGQGATYEQYF.

The chain recombines TRBV30 with TRBJ2-5; 9 positions match TRBD2. The CDR3 spans 16 residues. The V segment lost 0 bases and the J segment 5 bases; nucleotides outside the gene matches: 10. The germline gives CDR1 GTSNPN, CDR2 SVGIG (reference sequence). The CDR3 region is CAWSVLRTSEAETQYF. CDR3 sequence (DNA): TGTGCCTGGAGTGTCCTACGGACTAGCGAGGCGGAGACCCAGTACTTC.

This clone was seen once. The chain uses TRBV19 and TRBJ1-4, with TRBD1 as a possible D gene (5 bases). The CDR3 contains 15 residues. The V gene's germline CDR1 is LNHDA and CDR2 SQIVND (reference sequence). V shed 8 bases and J shed 1 base, with 14 bases lying between them. The CDR3 DNA reads as TGTGCCAGTGCCCTCCTGGGGGGAACTAATGAAAAACTGTTTTTT. It is translated as CASALLGGTNEKLFF.